Listed here are 22 T cell receptor beta chains from one sample, sequenced in a study of shared clonotypes between healthy human individuals. Naive CD8 populations comprised CD45RO-negative cells positively selected for CCR7, excluding terminally differentiated effector memory CD45RA+ cells. Here immunoSEQ multiplex PCR was the method, and the copy in TCRdb shows in-frame clones only, minus some. The data hold around 1.9 million clones, with approximately 94% observed a single time. The source material was naive CD8+ T cells from PBMCs. The receptors here all came from a man between 18 and 29 years old in good health. Some clones in this sample may be carry-over from other donors' samples.

The V and J genes are TRBV13 and TRBJ2-7, with D unclear. Germline assignment: CDR1 PRHDT and CDR2 FYEKMQ (reference sequence). CDR3 size: 13 residues. V was pared by 0 bases and J by 3 bases, with 6 bases between. The CDR3 DNA follows: TGTGCCAGCAGCTTAGGGCAGTACTACGAGCAGTACTTC. This sequence encodes CASSLGQYYEQYF.

CDR3 residues: CASSSRAMDWYEQYF. CDR3 nucleotide sequence: TGTGCCAGCAGCTCCCGGGCTATGGACTGGTACGAGCAGTACTTC. This chain joins TRBV5-6 and TRBJ2-7, with a tentative D call TRBD2 (5 bases). The CDR3 consists of 15 residues. Germline CDR1 reads SGHDT; CDR2 reads YYEEEE. With 3 bases removed from V and 4 bases from J, the gap between germline ends came to 17 bases.

V and J are TRBV6-1 and TRBJ2-1; TRBD2 matches 10 bases. J gave up 13 bases and V 1 base, and 10 bases lay outside the gene matches. CDR1 and CDR2 from the germline V gene are MNHNS and SASEGT. The CDR3 extends over 15 amino acids. The chain's CDR3 is CASSEVTASGRGQFF. The DNA of the CDR3 is TGTGCCAGCAGTGAAGTTACTGCTAGCGGGAGAGGCCAGTTCTTC.

This rearrangement joins TRBV7-8 to TRBJ2-7; D remains ambiguous. The CDR3 runs to 14 residues. Trimming left V 0 bases short and J 0 bases short, with 6 bases between. Germline CDR1 SGHVS, CDR2 FQNEAQ. In DNA, the CDR3 is TGTGCCAGCAGCTTAGCTCTGAACTCCTACGAGCAGTACTTC. Translated: CASSLALNSYEQYF. Together with reference TRBV7-8 and TRBJ2-7, the CDR3 gives the full variable domain: GAGVSQSPRYKVAKRGQDVALRCDPISGHVSLFWYQQALGQGPEFLTYFQNEAQLDKSGLPSDRFFAERPEGSVSTLKIQRTQQEDSAVYLCASSLALNSYEQYFGPGTRLTVT.

CDR3 DNA: TGTGCCAGCATTGGGACAGTCTACAATGAGCAGTTCTTC. Its translation is CASIGTVYNEQFF. The chain couples TRBV2 to TRBJ2-1; TRBD1 agrees at 7 bases. Germline V gene data show CDR1 as SNHLY and CDR2 as FYNNEI. V lost 7 bases, J lost 3 bases, and 3 bases stayed unmatched. This CDR3 spans 13 amino acids.

The chain carries TRBV15 and TRBJ2-7; TRBD1 matches 7 bases. Looked up from germline, CDR1 is LNHNV and CDR2 is YYDKDF (reference sequence). The CDR3 length is 13 residues. J gave up 2 bases and V 8 bases, and 6 bases lay outside the gene matches. This CDR3 is CATQGQGAYEQYF. DNA for the CDR3: TGTGCCACCCAGGGCCAGGGGGCCTACGAGCAGTACTTC.

This chain joins TRBV11-2 and TRBJ2-1; 7 nucleotides line up with TRBD2. Germline assignment: CDR1 SGHAT and CDR2 FQNNGV. Trimming cost V 1 base and J 0 bases; bases outside gene matches: 6. The CDR3 contains 17 residues. In nucleotides, the CDR3 is TGTGCCAGCAGCTTAGGGGGAGGGTGGAGCTCCTACAATGAGCAGTTCTTC. Its translation is CASSLGGGWSSYNEQFF.

The chain uses TRBV18 and TRBJ1-3; D unresolved. The length of the CDR3 is 16 residues. Looked up from germline, CDR1 is KGHSH and CDR2 is LQKENI. V was pared by 0 bases and J by 4 bases, with 13 bases between. CDR3 amino acids: CASSPPLDRRGNTIYF. CDR3 DNA: TGTGCCAGCTCACCACCGTTAGATCGTAGAGGAAACACCATATATTTT.

J is TRBJ1-2 and V is TRBV30; D gene unclear. This CDR3 region has 12 residues. Germline loops: CDR1 GTSNPN, CDR2 SVGIG (reference sequence). Trimming stripped 0 bases from V and 8 bases from J, with 10 bases between. CDR3 sequence: CAWSVKGGGYTF. The CDR3 DNA reads TGTGCCTGGAGTGTTAAGGGCGGGGGCTACACCTTC.

The DNA of the CDR3 is TGTGCCAGCAACCCTCGTGGGGTAAACGCGGGCCAAGAGACCCAGTACTTC. Its protein is CASNPRGVNAGQETQYF. The V gene is TRBV11-2, the J gene TRBJ2-5, with D possibly TRBD2 on 5 matching bases. Deletions cut 7 bases from V and 1 base from J, with 22 bases between. Germline V gene lookup returns CDR1 SGHAT and CDR2 FQNNGV. The CDR3 covers 17 residues.

The rearrangement joins TRBV6-6 to TRBJ1-4; no firm D call. Germline-derived CDR1 and CDR2 are MNHNY and SVGAGI (reference sequence). The V gene lost 2 bases and the J gene lost 7 bases, with 11 bases spanning the gap. This CDR3 has 14 residues. CDR3 bases: TGTGCCAGCAGTTACCCGGGGAAGGCTGAAAAACTGTTTTTT. Translated, it gives CASSYPGKAEKLFF.

The rearrangement joins TRBV6-5 to TRBJ2-2; TRBD2 is a possible D gene (6 bases). Per germline, CDR1 MNHEY and CDR2 SVGAGI. Deletions cut 2 bases from V and 5 bases from J, with 15 bases between. This CDR3 has 16 amino acids. In nucleotides, the CDR3 is TGTGCCAGCAGTTACGGGGGACTGCTAGGGACCGGGGAGCTGTTTTTT. The encoded protein is CASSYGGLLGTGELFF.

The chain combines TRBV6-6 with TRBJ2-3; 10 nucleotides line up with TRBD1. From germline, CDR1 is MNHNY and CDR2 SVGAGI (reference sequence). CDR3 length equals 15 residues. Losses at the gene ends were 5 bases for V and 3 bases for J; bases not matched to a gene: 5. The CDR3 nucleotides read TGTGCCAGCAGTAACCGGGACAGGGGTACAGATACGCAGTATTTT. Residues: CASSNRDRGTDTQYF.

J is TRBJ2-3 and V is TRBV7-3; D is ambiguous. CDR3 size: 16 residues. With 5 bases removed from V and 0 bases from J, the gap between germline ends came to 15 bases. In germline, CDR1 is SGHTA, CDR2 FQGTGA. The CDR3 DNA reads TGTGCCAGCAGCCCCGACACGTTCATTAGCACAGATACGCAGTATTTT. Protein sequence: CASSPDTFISTDTQYF.

This chain uses TRBV19 with TRBJ2-7; 7 positions match TRBD2. The germline CDR1 and CDR2 sequences are LNHDA and SQIVND (reference sequence). The CDR3 runs to 14 residues. V shed 6 bases and J 4 bases; nucleotides not matched to a gene: 9. CDR3 amino acids: CASSLDTGGYEQYF. CDR3 in DNA: TGTGCCAGTAGCCTGGATACGGGAGGATACGAGCAGTACTTC.

The chain recombines TRBV15 with TRBJ2-2; 7 positions match TRBD1. V shed 6 bases, J shed 2 bases, and the junction held 3 bases outside the gene matches. Looked up from germline, CDR1 is LNHNV and CDR2 is YYDKDF (reference sequence). The CDR3 is made up of 14 amino acids. DNA for the CDR3: TGTGCCACCAGAGGGACAGTCAACACCGGGGAGCTGTTTTTT. Its translation is CATRGTVNTGELFF.

V gene TRBV7-9 combines with J gene TRBJ2-3, with 8 bases identical to TRBD2. Germline V gives CDR1 SEHNR, CDR2 FQNEAQ (reference sequence). This CDR3 comprises 15 residues. Trimming removed 3 bases from V and 6 bases from J; junction bases left unmatched: 8. The CDR3 region is CASSFGTSAGDTQYF. CDR3 bases: TGTGCCAGCAGCTTCGGGACTAGTGCCGGGGATACGCAGTATTTT.

The chain joins TRBV27 to TRBJ1-2; D is uncertain. Between the trimmed V and J ends, which lost 2 bases and 6 bases, there was a span of 16 bases. The CDR3 runs 15 residues. The V gene's germline CDR1 is MNHEY and CDR2 SMNVEV (reference sequence). CDR3 DNA sequence: TGTGCCAGCAGTTTAGTCAACCCTCCTAGGGATGGCTACACCTTC. Encoded protein: CASSLVNPPRDGYTF.

The V call is TRBV9, the J call TRBJ2-7; maybe TRBD1 (5 bases). CDR1 is SGDLS, CDR2 YYNGEE, per germline. This CDR3 is 14 amino acids long. V was pared by 0 bases and J by 6 bases, with 13 bases between. In DNA form, the CDR3 reads TGTGCCAGCAGCGTAGGGGCAGGGTCGGGCGAGCAGTACTTC. As protein: CASSVGAGSGEQYF.

The chain uses TRBV28 and TRBJ1-1; the match to TRBD1 covers 8 bases. The CDR3 consists of 17 residues. Looked up from germline, CDR1 is MDHEN and CDR2 is SYDVKM. V gave up 2 bases and J gave up 0 bases; unmatched junction bases: 8. The CDR3 sequence is CASSLVGAGGVNTEAFF. The CDR3 DNA follows: TGTGCCAGCAGTTTAGTGGGGGCAGGGGGCGTGAACACTGAAGCTTTCTTT.

The chain recombines TRBV18 with TRBJ2-3; 10 nucleotides match TRBD1. The germline CDR1 and CDR2 sequences are KGHSH and LQKENI. Trimming cost V 0 bases and J 7 bases; bases outside gene matches: 4. The CDR3 loop spans 15 amino acids. The CDR3 is CASSPPGQGNHTQYF. The DNA for the CDR3 is TGTGCCAGCTCACCACCGGGACAGGGGAATCATACGCAGTATTTT.

The chain uses TRBV15 and TRBJ2-2; 8 bases are shared with TRBD2. From germline, CDR1 is LNHNV and CDR2 YYDKDF (reference sequence). This CDR3 comprises 18 residues. The V segment lost 5 bases and the J segment 5 bases; nucleotides outside the gene matches: 16. The CDR3: CATSPPPIAGPGTGELFF. The CDR3 nucleotides are TGTGCCACCAGCCCACCCCCCATAGCGGGGCCTGGGACCGGGGAGCTGTTTTTT.